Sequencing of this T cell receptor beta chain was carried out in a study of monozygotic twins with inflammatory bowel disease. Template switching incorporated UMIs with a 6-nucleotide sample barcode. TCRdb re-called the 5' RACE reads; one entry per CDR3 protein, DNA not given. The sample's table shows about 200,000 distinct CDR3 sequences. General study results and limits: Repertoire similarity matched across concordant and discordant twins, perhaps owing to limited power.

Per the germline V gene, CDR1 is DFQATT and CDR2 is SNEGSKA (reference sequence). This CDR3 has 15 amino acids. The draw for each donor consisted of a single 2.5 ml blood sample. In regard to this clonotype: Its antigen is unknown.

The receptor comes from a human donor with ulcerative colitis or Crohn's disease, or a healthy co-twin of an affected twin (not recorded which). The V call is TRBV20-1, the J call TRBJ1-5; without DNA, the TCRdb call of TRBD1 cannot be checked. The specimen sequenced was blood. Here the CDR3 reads CSARRQGASNQPQHF.